This T cell receptor beta chain appears in the sequencing data of a study of cytomegalovirus exposure and HLA in healthy donors. The repertoire was sequenced with immunoSEQ multiplex PCR; TCRdb's copy has only in-frame clones and lacks some. The table lists tens of thousands of clones, about 94% of them singletons. The CDR3 has 15 amino acids. Germline CDR1 is SGHAT and CDR2 is FQNNGV. V was clipped by 0 bases and J by 0 bases, with 9 bases between them. This sequence was found in a man in his late teens or twenties in good health and CMV-seropositive. The rearrangement joins TRBV11-2 to TRBJ2-7, with D maybe TRBD2 (6 bases). The sample taken for sequencing was PBMCs. Here the CDR3 DNA reads TGTGCCAGCAGCTTAGATCCTAGCGCCTCCTACGAGCAGTACTTC. This encodes CASSLDPSASYEQYF.